Shown below are 23 T cell receptor beta chains from a single sample sequenced in a study of CD8 T cell repertoires and HIV-1 epitope variants (dated by TCRdb to 2020 to 2022). Libraries were prepared through the immunoSEQ multiplex PCR assay. TCRdb obtained this table from immuneACCESS and retained in-frame rearrangements with V and J assigned. These tables miss some clones; where compared with another copy, unresolved V genes account for less than half of the shortfall, and the remainder is unexplained. Here the sample has roughly 4,600 clones; around 70% occur a single time. In total, the top ten clones hold about 42% of the sample. For these receptors, no antigen is known. The sequenced material came from cultured CD8+ T cells derived from PBMCs. The receptors were gathered from a male donor with HIV.

In its sample, this clone is medium-sized. This chain uses TRBV28 with TRBJ1-1; no firm D call. Germline-derived CDR1 and CDR2 are MDHEN and SYDVKM. V gave up 3 bases and J gave up 4 bases, with 12 bases separating them. The CDR3 consists of 14 residues. This CDR3 reads CASSFRGWGTEAFF. DNA for the CDR3: TGTGCCAGCAGTTTTCGGGGATGGGGCACTGAAGCTTTCTTT.

V and J are TRBV6-5 and TRBJ2-7; D call uncertain. The CDR3 is 13 residues long. The germline gives CDR1 MNHEY, CDR2 SVGAGI. The germline V and J ends were trimmed by 5 bases and 4 bases, with 12 bases remaining between them. CDR3 DNA: TGTGCCAGCAGTGACGGGCCAGATTACGAGCAGTACTTC. Translating it yields CASSDGPDYEQYF.

The V and J genes are TRBV27 and TRBJ2-7; D may be TRBD1 or TRBD2 (5 bases each). Germline loops: CDR1 MNHEY, CDR2 SMNVEV (reference sequence). Trimming took off 2 bases at V and 6 bases at J, with 8 bases between the two ends. This CDR3 is built from 12 residues. The CDR3 reads CASSLGGSEQYF. DNA of the CDR3: TGTGCCAGCAGTTTAGGGGGTAGCGAGCAGTACTTC.

CDR3 sequence reads: CASSLSSGYSTDTQYF. CDR3 coding DNA: TGTGCCAGCAGTTTATCGAGCGGTTATAGCACAGATACGCAGTATTTT. This chain uses TRBV27 with TRBJ2-3; possibly TRBD2 for D (5 bases). CDR1 MNHEY and CDR2 SMNVEV come from the germline V gene (reference sequence). The CDR3 sequence is 16 residues long. Trimming removed 0 bases at V and 0 bases at J, with 10 bases between.

The rearrangement uses TRBV6-7 and TRBJ2-7, with unresolved D. TRBV6-7 is an ORF, and what it does is uncertain. This CDR3 contains 21 residues. Trimming left V 6 bases short and J 0 bases short, with 33 bases between. This CDR3 is CASSYRDDKPPLPRTSYEQYF. CDR3 nucleotides: TGTGCCAGCAGCTACCGCGATGATAAACCGCCCTTACCGAGGACCTCCTACGAGCAGTACTTC.

This clone occurred a few times. CDR3 loop: CASSLTSGTDTQYF. CDR3 bases: TGTGCCAGCAGCTTAACTAGCGGCACAGATACGCAGTATTTT. The genes are TRBV7-9 and TRBJ2-3; 7 bases fit TRBD2. The germline V gene encodes CDR1 SEHNR and CDR2 FQNEAQ (reference sequence). The CDR3 has 14 amino acids. The trim removed 2 bases at V and 1 base at J, leaving 0 bases unmatched.

The chain recombines TRBV25-1 with TRBJ1-2; TRBD1 is a possible D gene (6 bases). The V end was cut by 2 bases, the J end by 5 bases, with 9 bases between. CDR1 is MGHDK and CDR2 is SYGVNS in the germline V gene. CDR3 size: 13 residues. The CDR3 DNA follows: TGTGCCAGCAGTGAAACAGGGACTTATGGCTACACCTTC. Its translation is CASSETGTYGYTF.

The chain is built from TRBV4-1 and TRBJ1-4; D not certain. The germline V gene has CDR1 MGHRA and CDR2 YSYEKL. The CDR3 has 18 amino acids. V was trimmed by 0 bases and J by 7 bases, leaving 21 bases between them. The CDR3 loop reads CASSQERKLSTNSEKLFF. As DNA, the CDR3 is TGCGCCAGCAGCCAAGAGAGAAAGCTTTCAACTAATAGTGAAAAACTGTTTTTT.

The rearrangement uses TRBV6-4 and TRBJ1-2; D remains ambiguous. The germline V gene has CDR1 MRHNA and CDR2 SNTAGT. Trimming took off 8 bases at V and 6 bases at J, with 13 bases between the two ends. This CDR3 spans 12 amino acids. CDR3 protein: CASGTRVDGYTF. The CDR3 coding sequence is TGTGCCAGCGGAACCAGAGTGGATGGCTACACCTTC.

The chain is built from TRBV5-1 and TRBJ1-4; no reliable D call. The CDR3 contains 13 residues. Germline loops: CDR1 SGHRS, CDR2 YFSETQ. Trimming pared 7 bases from V and 7 bases from J, leaving 14 bases between. The CDR3 DNA is TGCGCCAGCTCCCCGCTACGGGCTGAAAAACTGTTTTTT. The encoded protein is CASSPLRAEKLFF. The variable domain in full, completed from reference TRBV5-1 and TRBJ1-4, reads KAGVTQTPRYLIKTRGQQVTLSCSPISGHRSVSWYQQTPGQGLQFLFEYFSETQRNKGNFPGRFSGRQFSNSRSEMNVSTLELGDSALYLCASSPLRAEKLFFGSGTQLSVL.

The V and J genes are TRBV15 and TRBJ1-5; no firm D call. The CDR3 is made up of 13 amino acids. The V gene's germline CDR1 is LNHNV and CDR2 YYDKDF (reference sequence). V gave up 8 bases and J gave up 2 bases, with 10 bases separating them. CDR3 in amino acids: CATQERRNQPQHF. CDR3 sequence (DNA): TGTGCCACCCAAGAGAGACGCAATCAGCCCCAGCATTTT.

The rearrangement joins TRBV15 to TRBJ1-5; 7 bases map to TRBD1. The CDR3 sequence is 15 residues long. In germline, CDR1 is LNHNV, CDR2 YYDKDF (reference sequence). After removal of 0 bases from V and 5 bases from J, the junction contained 4 bases not matched to a gene. In DNA, the CDR3 is TGTGCCACCAGCAGAGATGACAGGGTAGATCAGCCCCAGCATTTT. This gives the protein CATSRDDRVDQPQHF.

The V gene is TRBV11-2, the J gene TRBJ2-3, with 8 bases matching TRBD1. CDR3 length: 14 amino acids. Losses at the gene ends were 5 bases for V and 4 bases for J; bases not matched to a gene: 5. Per germline, CDR1 SGHAT and CDR2 FQNNGV. The CDR3 DNA is TGTGCCAGCAGCCGACAGGGGACAGCAGATACGCAGTATTTT. This codes for CASSRQGTADTQYF.

The V gene is TRBV28, the J gene TRBJ2-7, with 11 bases fitting TRBD1. V lost 10 bases to trimming and J lost 1 base; unmatched junction nucleotides: 6. CDR3 length equals 14 residues. The germline V gene encodes CDR1 MDHEN and CDR2 SYDVKM. The CDR3 DNA is TGTGCCATCTCGGACAGGGGGCTTTCCTACGAGCAGTACTTC. Encoded protein: CAISDRGLSYEQYF.

The V call is TRBV9, the J call TRBJ2-3, with D perhaps TRBD1 or TRBD2 (5 bases each). The ends were cut back, 0 bases at V and 2 bases at J, with 10 bases in the middle. CDR1 is SGDLS and CDR2 is YYNGEE in the germline V gene. The CDR3 loop spans 15 amino acids. CDR3: CASSVGGGFTDTQYF. The CDR3 coding sequence is TGTGCCAGCAGCGTAGGGGGCGGGTTCACAGATACGCAGTATTTT.

The chain uses TRBV5-4 and TRBJ2-5; possibly TRBD1 for D (6 bases). Germline assignment: CDR1 SGHNT and CDR2 YYREEE (reference sequence). This CDR3 has 14 amino acids. Trimming pared 3 bases from V and 5 bases from J, leaving 14 bases between. CDR3 in amino acids: CASSSEQGRETQYF. The CDR3 DNA follows: TGTGCCAGCAGCTCTGAACAGGGACGGGAGACCCAGTACTTC.

The J gene is TRBJ2-1, the V gene TRBV27; no clear D. V shed 5 bases and J shed 2 bases, with 13 bases lying between them. Germline V gives CDR1 MNHEY, CDR2 SMNVEV (reference sequence). The length of the CDR3 is 15 residues. The CDR3 DNA follows: TGTGCCAGCAGTCCCCGACCCTTAACCTACAATGAGCAGTTCTTC. Protein: CASSPRPLTYNEQFF.

The table lists this clone with a count of one. CDR3: CSVGTGASKGYTF. CDR3 in DNA: TGCAGCGTTGGGACAGGGGCCTCTAAAGGCTACACCTTC. The gene calls are TRBV29-1 and TRBJ1-2; 9 nucleotides align to TRBD1. J gave up 8 bases and V 4 bases, and 8 bases lay outside the gene matches. This CDR3 is built from 13 residues. Looked up from germline, CDR1 is SQVTM and CDR2 is ANQGSEA.

The chain joins TRBV27 to TRBJ2-7; the match to TRBD2 covers 12 bases. The V gene's germline CDR1 is MNHEY and CDR2 SMNVEV (reference sequence). The V segment lost 4 bases and the J segment 5 bases; nucleotides outside the gene matches: 3. CDR3 length: 14 amino acids. CDR3 sequence: CASSSLAGGHEQYF. The CDR3 DNA reads TGTGCCAGCAGTTCTCTAGCGGGAGGGCACGAGCAGTACTTC.

V and J are TRBV6-5 and TRBJ2-7, with TRBD1 matching 7 bases. The CDR3 consists of 14 residues. The germline CDR1 and CDR2 sequences are MNHEY and SVGAGI. The V and J ends lost 4 bases and 1 base, in that order; junction bases with no gene match: 4. CDR3 loop: CASSLDRLSYEQYF. The CDR3 DNA reads TGTGCCAGCAGTTTGGACAGGTTGTCCTACGAGCAGTACTTC.

The chain combines TRBV4-3 with TRBJ1-1, with D possibly TRBD1 on 5 matching bases. This CDR3 is 15 amino acids long. Per the germline V gene, CDR1 is LGHNA and CDR2 is YSLEER. V lost 0 bases and J lost 5, with 13 bases in between. The CDR3: CASSQDHEGRTEAFF. CDR3 sequence (DNA): TGCGCCAGCAGCCAAGATCATGAGGGGCGGACTGAAGCTTTCTTT.

This clone has more than one count but fewer than ten. V gene TRBV13 combines with J gene TRBJ1-1; D not certain. The CDR3 length is 11 residues. V was trimmed by 3 bases and J by 3 bases, leaving 2 bases between them. CDR1 is PRHDT, CDR2 FYEKMQ, per germline (reference sequence). For the CDR3, the DNA is TGTGCCAGCAGCTTCGACACTGAAGCTTTCTTT. It encodes CASSFDTEAFF.

Only a few counts were recorded for this clone. This CDR3 is CASSSSSYEQYF. CDR3 in DNA: TGTGCCAGCAGCTCGAGCTCCTACGAGCAGTACTTC. The chain links TRBV5-4 to TRBJ2-7; D gene ambiguous. V lost 3 bases and J 0 bases, leaving 4 bases between the germline ends. The CDR3 runs 12 residues. Germline-derived CDR1 and CDR2 are SGHNT and YYREEE (reference sequence).